This T cell receptor (beta chain) was captured in a study of cytomegalovirus exposure and HLA in healthy donors. General study findings and limits: It was likely that a cluster of highly shared sequence variants was a sequencing artifact. The sole available immune exposure information was CMV serostatus.

PCR used 60 Vbeta primers and 13 Jbeta primers. Measured with immunoSEQ multiplex PCR; TCRdb has only the in-frame clones, and not every one. This repertoire shows 100,000 to 150,000 clones, over 70% found once; its top ten account for more than 7.5%. Regarding this clone: Antigen unknown.

CDR1 is GTSNPN, CDR2 SVGIG, per germline (reference sequence). Trimming stripped 7 bases from V and 9 bases from J, with 16 bases between. This CDR3 is 13 amino acids long. Sample: PBMCs. The clonotype comes from a woman between 45 and 60 years old in good health and CMV-seropositive. This chain uses TRBV30 with TRBJ1-6, with a tentative D call TRBD1 (5 bases). The chain's CDR3 is CAYTGLRSSPLHF. CDR3 coding DNA: TGTGCCTACACAGGTTTAAGGAGTTCACCCCTCCACTTT.